The clone carrying this T cell receptor (beta chain) was picked up a small number of times. Every cDNA TCR molecule received its own unique molecular identifier. TCRdb ran MiXCR on the 5' RACE reads and lists one entry per CDR3 protein. The sample holds about 75,000 distinct CDR3 sequences, 10% to 15% seen once. This sample was taken from a study of spatial heterogeneity in lung cancer. About the research overall: The study consistently detected more beta-chain than alpha-chain sequences.

As for time point: sample taken at primary tumor resection. Unsorted whole RNA samples from tumor, nontumor lung or frozen PBMC were sequenced. The donors were 72 patients with non-small cell lung cancer that was early-stage and untreated. Germline V gives CDR1 SNHLY, CDR2 FYNNEI. The CDR3 is made up of 13 amino acids. Trimming cost V 7 bases and J 6 bases, with 10 bases left between them. This rearrangement joins TRBV2 to TRBJ1-6; the D gene is possibly TRBD1 (5 bases). This specimen consisted of PBMCs, obtained at surgery. The clonotype originates from a male donor with early-stage non-small cell lung cancer. The CDR3: CASMPRVNSPLHF. The CDR3 nucleotides read TGTGCCAGCATGCCCAGGGTTAATTCACCCCTCCACTTT.